This TCR beta chain was retrieved from a study of metastatic and nonmetastatic thyroid tumors. Findings of the study overall: Across blood and tumor, TCR beta diversity in malignant thyroid tumors was reportedly significantly higher than in benign nodules.

This clone was seen repeatedly, ten times or more. What it binds is unknown. TCRdb reprocessed the PCR reads via MiXCR. The profile shows over 25,000 clones, under 8% of them singletons. Thyroid surgery took place with no prior treatment in any patient. The source of this sequence is a female donor with papillary thyroid cancer or a benign thyroid nodule (not recorded which). Some clones in this sample may be carry-over from other donors' samples. The source material was blood.

The CDR3 region has the DNA TGTGCCAGCAGTCCCCGAGGTGGGACAGGGGCCTACGAGCAGTACTTC. Translation: CASSPRGGTGAYEQYF. The chain couples TRBV12-3 or TRBV12-4 to TRBJ2-7; 10 positions match TRBD1. V was pared by 5 bases and J by 2 bases, with 9 bases of the junction left unmatched. CDR3 length equals 16 residues.